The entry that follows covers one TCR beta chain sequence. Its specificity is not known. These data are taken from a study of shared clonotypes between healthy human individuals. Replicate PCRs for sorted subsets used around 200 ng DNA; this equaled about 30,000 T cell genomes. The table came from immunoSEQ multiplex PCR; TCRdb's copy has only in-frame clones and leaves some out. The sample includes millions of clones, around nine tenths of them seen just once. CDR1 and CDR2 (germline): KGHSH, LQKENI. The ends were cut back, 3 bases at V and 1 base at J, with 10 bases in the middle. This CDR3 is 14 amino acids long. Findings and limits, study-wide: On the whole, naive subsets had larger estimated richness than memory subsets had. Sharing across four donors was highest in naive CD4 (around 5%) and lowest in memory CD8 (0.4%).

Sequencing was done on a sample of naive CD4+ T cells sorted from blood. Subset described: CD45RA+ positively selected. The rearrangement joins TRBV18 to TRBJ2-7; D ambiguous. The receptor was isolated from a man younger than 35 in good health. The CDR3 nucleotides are TGTGCCAGCTCACCTCTCCAGACGTCCTACGAGCAGTACTTC. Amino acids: CASSPLQTSYEQYF.